Below are 27 T cell receptor beta chains sequenced from a single sample in a study of technical replicates of blood from a handful of donors. Method: immunoSEQ multiplex PCR; TCRdb's copy keeps in-frame clones and lacks some. This repertoire shows over 80,000 clones, 96% found once; its top ten account for more than 0.3%. Material for sequencing was T cells isolated from PBMCs. These receptors all stem from a human donor in good health.

The chain joins TRBV5-4 to TRBJ2-1; 12 bases line up with TRBD2. The CDR3 is 19 residues long. CDR1 is SGHNT and CDR2 is YYREEE in the germline V gene (reference sequence). V lost 0 bases and J lost 7; bases outside the gene matches: 14. The CDR3 loop is CASSLARLAGGPGLNEQFF. Here the CDR3 DNA reads TGTGCCAGCAGCTTGGCTAGGCTAGCGGGAGGGCCAGGGCTGAATGAGCAGTTCTTC. The full variable domain, its missing parts supplied by reference TRBV5-4 and TRBJ2-1, is ETGVTQSPTHLIKTRGQQVTLRCSSQSGHNTVSWYQQALGQGPQFIFQYYREEENGRGNFPPRFSGLQFPNYSSELNVNALELDDSALYLCASSLARLAGGPGLNEQFFGPGTRLTVL.

The chain couples TRBV27 to TRBJ2-2; 9 bases fit TRBD2. Germline V gene data show CDR1 as MNHEY and CDR2 as SMNVEV (reference sequence). The length of the CDR3 is 17 residues. The J segment lost 6 bases and the V segment lost 7 bases, leaving 15 bases of the junction unmatched. The CDR3 DNA follows: TGTGCCAGCACATGGGGGGAGGGACTAGCAAAGGCCGGGGAGCTGTTTTTT. Translating gives CASTWGEGLAKAGELFF.

The chain couples TRBV28 to TRBJ2-5, with TRBD1 identical over 7 bases. The CDR3 runs to 15 residues. V was clipped by 3 bases and J by 4 bases; unmatched bases: 8. Germline values: CDR1 MDHEN, CDR2 SYDVKM. Written as DNA, the CDR3 is TGTGCCAGCAGTTTGCCAAGGGGGCCATCAGAGACCCAGTACTTC. It specifies CASSLPRGPSETQYF.

The rearrangement joins TRBV23-1 to TRBJ2-1, with TRBD2 identical over 12 bases. TRBV23-1 is sorted into the ORF group, with uncertain function. With V trimmed by 5 bases and J by 6 bases, 5 bases remained unmatched. The CDR3 runs to 15 residues. The CDR3 sequence is CASSATSGRCNEQFF. The CDR3 DNA sequence: TGCGCCAGCAGTGCGACTAGCGGGAGATGCAATGAGCAGTTCTTC.

The chain combines TRBV10-3 with TRBJ2-5; tentatively, D is TRBD1 (7 bases). The CDR3 is 16 residues long. Trimming cost V 0 bases and J 1 base, with 12 bases left between them. Germline loops: CDR1 ENHRY, CDR2 SYGVKD. The CDR3 region has the DNA TGTGCCATCAGTGAGTCAGGAGGGGGCCTCCAAGAGACCCAGTACTTC. It encodes CAISESGGGLQETQYF.

This chain connects TRBV27 to TRBJ1-4; TRBD1 agrees at 7 bases. Germline V CDR1 and CDR2: MNHEY, SMNVEV (reference sequence). Trimming took 5 bases from V and 4 from J; bases not matched to a gene: 4. The CDR3 contains 14 residues. This CDR3 reads CASSGTALNEKLFF. As DNA, the CDR3 is TGTGCCAGCAGTGGGACAGCTCTTAATGAAAAACTGTTTTTT.

CDR3 DNA: TGTGCTAGTGCGTCGAGGGCCGAAGCTTTCTTT. This translates into CASASRAEAFF. The V gene is TRBV12-5, the J gene TRBJ1-1, with unresolved D. Germline values: CDR1 LGHNT, CDR2 FRNRAP. V was cut by 7 bases and J by 8 bases, with 11 bases left in between. This CDR3 is built from 11 residues.

CDR3 sequence reads: CASSKRVTSNQPQHF. The CDR3 coding sequence is TGTGCCAGCAGCAAACGGGTCACTAGCAATCAGCCCCAGCATTTT. This chain connects TRBV6-5 to TRBJ1-5; no clear D. Looked up from germline, CDR1 is MNHEY and CDR2 is SVGAGI. V shed 6 bases and J shed 0 bases, with 12 bases lying between them. The CDR3 has 15 amino acids.

The CDR3 bases are TGTGCCATCAGTGGAATAGGGGGCGGAGAGCAGCCCCAGCATTTT. Translating it yields CAISGIGGGEQPQHF. The J gene is TRBJ1-5, the V gene TRBV10-3, with 7 bases lining up with TRBD1. Germline lookup yields CDR1 ENHRY and CDR2 SYGVKD. V was pared by 4 bases and J by 7 bases, with 10 bases of the junction left unmatched. This CDR3 has 15 residues.

The J gene is TRBJ2-1, the V gene TRBV28; 7 nucleotides agree with TRBD2. Germline V gives CDR1 MDHEN, CDR2 SYDVKM. The CDR3 runs 13 residues. Trimming took 2 bases from V and 8 from J; bases not matched to a gene: 3. Written as DNA, the CDR3 is TGTGCCAGCAGTTTAGCGGGAGCCCATGAGCAGTTCTTC. Translating gives CASSLAGAHEQFF.

This rearrangement joins TRBV9 to TRBJ2-1; no clear D. This CDR3 comprises 12 residues. The germline CDR1 and CDR2 sequences are SGDLS and YYNGEE. Trimming left V 3 bases short and J 10 bases short, with 11 bases between. CDR3 in amino acids: CASSAPETEQFF. DNA of the CDR3: TGTGCCAGCAGCGCGCCCGAGACAGAGCAGTTCTTC.

This chain connects TRBV19 to TRBJ1-1; TRBD1 might be the D (5 bases). This CDR3 region has 16 residues. Trimming pared 7 bases from V and 0 bases from J, leaving 18 bases between. Germline values: CDR1 LNHDA, CDR2 SQIVND (reference sequence). Here the CDR3 reads CASNPTGKGLNTEAFF. CDR3 coding DNA: TGTGCCAGTAACCCAACAGGTAAAGGTCTGAACACTGAAGCTTTCTTT.

The chain has TRBV6-5 and TRBJ2-2; D remains unclear. The CDR3 is made up of 16 amino acids. Trimming stripped 2 bases from V and 3 bases from J, with 13 bases between. CDR1 MNHEY and CDR2 SVGAGI come from the germline V gene. As DNA, the CDR3 is TGTGCCAGCAGTTACGTCGGCGGCGCCTACACCGGGGAGCTGTTTTTT. Its protein product is CASSYVGGAYTGELFF.

The chain joins TRBV10-3 to TRBJ2-3, with a possible D match to TRBD2 (5 bases). V lost 8 bases and J 4 bases, leaving 22 bases between the germline ends. Germline V lookup: CDR1 ENHRY, CDR2 SYGVKD. The CDR3 totals 16 residues. This CDR3 reads CAIGLEVSEVSDTQYF. As DNA, the CDR3 is TGTGCCATCGGTCTCGAGGTTAGCGAAGTCTCAGATACGCAGTATTTT.

Only one count was recorded for this clone. The gene calls are TRBV7-7 and TRBJ2-2; tentatively, D is TRBD1 (6 bases). This CDR3 comprises 14 residues. Germline CDR1 and CDR2: SSHAT and FNYEAQ (reference sequence). The V gene lost 5 bases and the J gene lost 2 bases, with 9 bases spanning the gap. CDR3 sequence: CASSLGQNTGELFF. The CDR3 bases are TGTGCCAGCAGCCTGGGACAAAACACCGGGGAGCTGTTTTTT.

The gene calls are TRBV11-2 and TRBJ2-1; 7 positions agree with TRBD2. The CDR3 length is 17 residues. Germline V gene lookup returns CDR1 SGHAT and CDR2 FQNNGV. V was pared by 5 bases and J by 7 bases, with 17 bases of the junction left unmatched. This chain's CDR3 is CASSPPPPGGYKNEQFF. DNA of the CDR3: TGTGCCAGCAGCCCTCCTCCCCCCGGGGGGTATAAAAATGAGCAGTTCTTC. Full variable domain (remainder filled in from reference TRBV11-2 and TRBJ2-1): EAGVAQSPRYKIIEKRQSVAFWCNPISGHATLYWYQQILGQGPKLLIQFQNNGVVDDSQLPKDRFSAERLKGVDSTLKIQPAKLEDSAVYLCASSPPPPGGYKNEQFFGPGTRLTVL.

The chain joins TRBV5-4 to TRBJ2-5; weak D call: TRBD1 (6 bases). CDR1 and CDR2 (germline): SGHNT, YYREEE (reference sequence). Trimming cost V 6 bases and J 3 bases, with 15 bases left between them. The CDR3 is made up of 14 amino acids. The CDR3 protein is CASTHGGQKETQYF. CDR3 DNA: TGTGCCAGCACCCATGGAGGACAGAAAGAGACCCAGTACTTC.

The V gene is TRBV27, the J gene TRBJ1-5, with 10 bases identical to TRBD1. This CDR3 region has 17 residues. Germline values: CDR1 MNHEY, CDR2 SMNVEV (reference sequence). V was clipped by 1 base and J by 3 bases; unmatched bases: 6. The CDR3 DNA reads as TGTGCCAGCAGTTTATACGGGACAGGGGCCCTCAATCAGCCCCAGCATTTT. It translates to CASSLYGTGALNQPQHF.

The chain's CDR3 is CASRSPYEQYF. The CDR3 DNA follows: TGTGCCAGCAGGAGCCCCTACGAGCAGTACTTC. The chain carries TRBV6-5 and TRBJ2-7; D gene unclear. The germline V gene encodes CDR1 MNHEY and CDR2 SVGAGI. The CDR3 contains 11 residues. Trimming stripped 6 bases from V and 2 bases from J, with 5 bases between.

The chain uses TRBV5-1 and TRBJ2-7, with D possibly matching TRBD1 (5 bases). The CDR3 sequence is 13 residues long. V lost 5 bases and J 2 bases, leaving 11 bases between the germline ends. Germline CDR1 is SGHRS and CDR2 is YFSETQ. DNA for the CDR3: TGCGCCAGCAGGACAGACGGGCCCTACGAGCAGTACTTC. Its protein is CASRTDGPYEQYF.

The rearrangement uses TRBV6-5 and TRBJ2-7; D gene uncertain. CDR1 and CDR2 from the germline V gene are MNHEY and SVGAGI. V was cut by 5 bases and J by 4 bases, with 6 bases left in between. The CDR3 extends over 11 amino acids. The CDR3 reads CASSARYEQYF. The CDR3, as DNA: TGTGCCAGCAGTGCCAGATACGAGCAGTACTTC.

The CDR3 reads CAKSSNQPQHF. The CDR3, as DNA: TGTGCCAAATCGTCCAATCAGCCCCAGCATTTT. The genes are TRBV7-2 and TRBJ1-5; D remains ambiguous. The germline V gene has CDR1 SGHTA and CDR2 FQGNSA. The V end was cut by 10 bases, the J end by 3 bases, with 7 bases between. This CDR3 comprises 11 residues.

The rearrangement joins TRBV5-5 to TRBJ2-5; 7 positions agree with TRBD2. After removal of 0 bases from V and 5 bases from J, the junction contained 4 bases not matched to a gene. CDR1 is SGHKS, CDR2 YYEKEE, per germline (reference sequence). This CDR3 is 14 amino acids long. Here the CDR3 DNA reads TGTGCCAGCAGCTTGGTGCGGGAGATTGAGACCCAGTACTTC. Translated, it gives CASSLVREIETQYF.

This clone appeared a single time. The rearrangement uses TRBV7-9 and TRBJ2-2, with 11 bases that match TRBD1. Germline CDR1 and CDR2: SEHNR and FQNEAQ (reference sequence). The CDR3 consists of 17 residues. V lost 5 bases and J lost 6; bases outside the gene matches: 11. This chain's CDR3 is CASSPPGTGGRAGELFF. The DNA of the CDR3 is TGTGCCAGCAGCCCCCCCGGGACAGGGGGTAGGGCCGGGGAGCTGTTTTTT.

The chain joins TRBV9 to TRBJ1-2, with D possibly being TRBD1 (5 bases). The CDR3 runs to 12 residues. V lost 0 bases and J 5 bases, leaving 5 bases between the germline ends. In germline, CDR1 is SGDLS, CDR2 YYNGEE. The CDR3 coding sequence is TGTGCCAGCAGCGTAGGACAGTATGGCTACACCTTC. Protein sequence: CASSVGQYGYTF.

Regarding this clone: Other DNA sequences in the sample encode the same CDR3. The chain carries TRBV10-3 and TRBJ2-7; 11 bases are shared with TRBD1. Germline V gives CDR1 ENHRY, CDR2 SYGVKD. V trimming: 8 bases; J trimming: 3 bases; junction bases outside the gene matches: 0. The CDR3 has 12 amino acids. CDR3 amino acids: CAIGTGGYEQYF. Here the CDR3 DNA reads TGTGCCATCGGGACAGGGGGCTACGAGCAGTACTTC.

The chain joins TRBV6-4 to TRBJ2-2; D not certain. V lost 0 bases and J 4 bases, leaving 3 bases between the germline ends. Germline values: CDR1 MRHNA, CDR2 SNTAGT. The CDR3 spans 13 residues. CDR3 nucleotides: TGTGCCAGCAGTGACTCTAGCACCGGGGAGCTGTTTTTT. Its translation: CASSDSSTGELFF.